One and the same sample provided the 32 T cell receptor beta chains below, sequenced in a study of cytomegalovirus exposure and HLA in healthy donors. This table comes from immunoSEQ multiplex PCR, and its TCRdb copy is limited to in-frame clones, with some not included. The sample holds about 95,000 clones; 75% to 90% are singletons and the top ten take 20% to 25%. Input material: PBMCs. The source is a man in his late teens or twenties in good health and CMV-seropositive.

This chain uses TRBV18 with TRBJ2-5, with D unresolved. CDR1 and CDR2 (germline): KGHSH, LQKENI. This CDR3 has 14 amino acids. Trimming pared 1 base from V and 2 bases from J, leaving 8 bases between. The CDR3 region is CASSPLVEQETQYF. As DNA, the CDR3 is TGTGCCAGCTCACCACTTGTAGAACAAGAGACCCAGTACTTC.

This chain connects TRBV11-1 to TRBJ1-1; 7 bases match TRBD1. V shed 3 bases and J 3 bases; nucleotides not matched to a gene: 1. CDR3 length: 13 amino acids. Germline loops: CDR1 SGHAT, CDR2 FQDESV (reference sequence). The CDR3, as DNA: TGTGCCAGCAGCTTGGGACAGTACACTGAAGCTTTCTTT. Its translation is CASSLGQYTEAFF.

Here the CDR3 reads CASRGRGLGETQYF. The CDR3 DNA reads TGTGCCAGTAGAGGCAGGGGGCTAGGGGAGACCCAGTACTTC. V and J are TRBV19 and TRBJ2-5, with 8 positions matching TRBD1. J gave up 5 bases and V 6 bases, and 8 bases lay outside the gene matches. This CDR3 comprises 14 residues. Germline CDR1 LNHDA, CDR2 SQIVND (reference sequence).

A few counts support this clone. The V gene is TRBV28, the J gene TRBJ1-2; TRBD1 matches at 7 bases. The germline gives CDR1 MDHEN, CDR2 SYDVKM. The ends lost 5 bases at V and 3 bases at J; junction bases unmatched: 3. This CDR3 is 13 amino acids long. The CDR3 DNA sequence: TGTGCCAGCAGTGTAGGACAGGACTATGGCTACACCTTC. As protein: CASSVGQDYGYTF.

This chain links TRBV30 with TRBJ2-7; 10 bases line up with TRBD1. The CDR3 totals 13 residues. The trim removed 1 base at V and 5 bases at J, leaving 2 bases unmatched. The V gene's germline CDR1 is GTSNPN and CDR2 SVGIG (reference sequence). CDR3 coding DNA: TGTGCCTGGAGTGACGGGACAGGGGACGAGCAGTACGTC. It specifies CAWSDGTGDEQYV.

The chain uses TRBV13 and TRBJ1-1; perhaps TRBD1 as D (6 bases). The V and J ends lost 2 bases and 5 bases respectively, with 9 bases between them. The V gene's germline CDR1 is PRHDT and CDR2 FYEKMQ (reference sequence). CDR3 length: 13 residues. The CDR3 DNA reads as TGTGCCAGCAGCTTAAGGGGGAGAACTGAAGCTTTCTTT. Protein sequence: CASSLRGRTEAFF.

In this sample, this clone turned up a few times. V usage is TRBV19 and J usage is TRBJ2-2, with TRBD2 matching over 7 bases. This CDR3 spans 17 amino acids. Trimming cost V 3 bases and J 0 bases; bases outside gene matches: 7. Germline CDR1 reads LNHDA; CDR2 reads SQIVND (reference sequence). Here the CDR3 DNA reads TGTGCCAGTAGTATGGGGGGGTGGGGAACGAACACCGGGGAGCTGTTTTTT. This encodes CASSMGGWGTNTGELFF.

The CDR3 sequence is CASSSGTSGSDVRNEQFF. In DNA form, the CDR3 reads TGTGCCAGTAGCTCCGGGACTAGCGGGAGCGATGTTCGCAATGAGCAGTTCTTC. This sequence joins TRBV19 and TRBJ2-1; 14 bases fit TRBD2. The CDR3 has 18 residues. V was clipped by 6 bases and J by 6 bases; unmatched bases: 13. CDR1 is LNHDA, CDR2 SQIVND, per germline (reference sequence).

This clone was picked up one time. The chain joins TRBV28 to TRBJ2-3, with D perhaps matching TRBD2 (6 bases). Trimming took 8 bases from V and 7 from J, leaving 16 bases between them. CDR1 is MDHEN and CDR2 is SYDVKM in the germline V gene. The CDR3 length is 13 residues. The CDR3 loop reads CASRDLQVYTQYF. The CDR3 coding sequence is TGTGCCAGCCGGGACTTACAAGTTTATACGCAGTATTTT.

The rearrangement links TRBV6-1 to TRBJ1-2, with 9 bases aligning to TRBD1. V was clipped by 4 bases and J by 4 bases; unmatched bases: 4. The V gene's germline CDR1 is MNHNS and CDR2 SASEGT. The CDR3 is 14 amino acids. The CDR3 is CASSAAGQGYGYTF. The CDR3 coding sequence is TGTGCCAGCAGTGCGGCGGGACAGGGCTATGGCTACACCTTC.

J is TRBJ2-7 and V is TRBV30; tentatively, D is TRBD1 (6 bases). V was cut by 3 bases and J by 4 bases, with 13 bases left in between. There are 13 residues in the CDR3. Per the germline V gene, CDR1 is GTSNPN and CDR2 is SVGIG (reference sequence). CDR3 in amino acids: CAWRLNDRYEQYV. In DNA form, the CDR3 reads TGTGCCTGGAGACTGAATGACAGGTACGAGCAGTACGTC.

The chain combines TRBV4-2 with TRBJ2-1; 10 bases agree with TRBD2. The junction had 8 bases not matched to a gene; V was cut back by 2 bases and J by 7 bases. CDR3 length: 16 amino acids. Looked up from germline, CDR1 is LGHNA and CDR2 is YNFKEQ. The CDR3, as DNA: TGTGCCAGCAGCCAATCTCCAGCGGGGGGGGAGAATGAGCAGTTCTTC. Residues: CASSQSPAGGENEQFF.

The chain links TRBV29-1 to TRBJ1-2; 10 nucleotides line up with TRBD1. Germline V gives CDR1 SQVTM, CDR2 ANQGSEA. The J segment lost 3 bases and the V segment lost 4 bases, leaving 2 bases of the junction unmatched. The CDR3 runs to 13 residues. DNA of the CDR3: TGCAGCGTTGGGACAGGGGGGGACTATGGCTACACCTTC. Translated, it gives CSVGTGGDYGYTF.

The CDR3 protein is CASSTGTATSWRGYTF. The CDR3 DNA sequence: TGTGCCAGCAGTACGGGGACAGCCACCTCATGGCGGGGCTACACCTTC. The gene calls are TRBV27 and TRBJ1-2; 7 bases match TRBD1. This CDR3 has 16 residues. Germline assignment: CDR1 MNHEY and CDR2 SMNVEV (reference sequence). Trimming removed 5 bases from V and 8 bases from J; junction bases left unmatched: 17.

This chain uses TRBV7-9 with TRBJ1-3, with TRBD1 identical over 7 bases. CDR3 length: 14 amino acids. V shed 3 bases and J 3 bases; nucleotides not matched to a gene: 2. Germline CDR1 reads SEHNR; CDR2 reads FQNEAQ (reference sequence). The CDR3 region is CASSFRTGGNTIYF. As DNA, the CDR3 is TGTGCCAGCAGCTTCAGGACAGGTGGAAACACCATATATTTT.

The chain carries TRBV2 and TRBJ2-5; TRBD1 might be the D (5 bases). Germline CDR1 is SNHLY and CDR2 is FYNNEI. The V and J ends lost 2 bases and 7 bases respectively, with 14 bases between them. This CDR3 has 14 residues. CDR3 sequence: CASSERQGIWTQYF. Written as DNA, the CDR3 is TGTGCCAGCAGTGAAAGGCAGGGAATTTGGACCCAGTACTTC.

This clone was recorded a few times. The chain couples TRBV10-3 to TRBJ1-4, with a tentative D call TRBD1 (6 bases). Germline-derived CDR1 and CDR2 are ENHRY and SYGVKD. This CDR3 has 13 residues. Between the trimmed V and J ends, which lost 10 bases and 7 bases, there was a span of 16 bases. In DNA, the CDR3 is TGTGCCACTGTACAGGGAGAGGGTGAAAAACTGTTTTTT. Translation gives CATVQGEGEKLFF.

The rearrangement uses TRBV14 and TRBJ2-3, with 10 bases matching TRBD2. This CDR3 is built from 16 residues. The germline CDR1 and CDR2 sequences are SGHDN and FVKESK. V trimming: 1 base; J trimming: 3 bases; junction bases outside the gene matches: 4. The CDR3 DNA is TGTGCCAGCAGCCAAGGGGCTAGCGGGAGTACAGATACGCAGTATTTT. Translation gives CASSQGASGSTDTQYF.

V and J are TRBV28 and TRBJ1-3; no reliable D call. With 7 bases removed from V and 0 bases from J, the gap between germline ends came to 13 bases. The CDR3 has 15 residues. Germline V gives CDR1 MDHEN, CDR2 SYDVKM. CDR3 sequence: CASTLGGISGNTIYF. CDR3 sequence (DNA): TGTGCCAGCACCCTCGGAGGGATCTCTGGAAACACCATATATTTT.

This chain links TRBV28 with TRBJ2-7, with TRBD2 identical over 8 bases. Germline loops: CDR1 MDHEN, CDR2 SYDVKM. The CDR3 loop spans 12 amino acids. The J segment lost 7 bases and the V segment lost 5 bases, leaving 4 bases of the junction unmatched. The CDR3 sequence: CASSRGGREQYF. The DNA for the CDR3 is TGTGCCAGCAGTCGCGGGGGGAGGGAGCAGTACTTC.

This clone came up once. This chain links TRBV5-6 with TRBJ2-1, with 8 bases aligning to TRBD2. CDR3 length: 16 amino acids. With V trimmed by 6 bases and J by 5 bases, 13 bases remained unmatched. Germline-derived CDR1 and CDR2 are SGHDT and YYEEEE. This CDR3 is CASTPLGLGTHNEQFF. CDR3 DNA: TGTGCCAGCACCCCTCTGGGACTAGGGACCCACAATGAGCAGTTCTTC.

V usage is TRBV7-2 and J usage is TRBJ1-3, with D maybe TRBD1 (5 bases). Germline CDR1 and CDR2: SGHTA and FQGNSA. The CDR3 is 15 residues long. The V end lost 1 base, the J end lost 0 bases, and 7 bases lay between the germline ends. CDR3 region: CASSLVGLSGNTIYF. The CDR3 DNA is TGTGCCAGCAGCTTAGTGGGACTCTCTGGAAACACCATATATTTT.

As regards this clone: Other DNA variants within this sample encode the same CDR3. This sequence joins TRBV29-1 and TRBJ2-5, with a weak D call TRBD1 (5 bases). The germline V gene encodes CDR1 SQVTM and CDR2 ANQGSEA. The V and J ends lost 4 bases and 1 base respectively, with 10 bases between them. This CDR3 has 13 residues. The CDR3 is CSVGGRLQETQYF. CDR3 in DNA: TGCAGCGTTGGGGGCAGACTCCAAGAGACCCAGTACTTC.

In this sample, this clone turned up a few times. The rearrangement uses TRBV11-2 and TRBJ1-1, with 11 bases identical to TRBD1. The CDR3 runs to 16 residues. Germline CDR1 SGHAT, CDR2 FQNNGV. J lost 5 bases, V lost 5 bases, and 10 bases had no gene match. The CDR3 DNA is TGTGCCAGCAGCGAAAGAGGACAGGGGGCGAGGACTGAAGCTTTCTTT. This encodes CASSERGQGARTEAFF.

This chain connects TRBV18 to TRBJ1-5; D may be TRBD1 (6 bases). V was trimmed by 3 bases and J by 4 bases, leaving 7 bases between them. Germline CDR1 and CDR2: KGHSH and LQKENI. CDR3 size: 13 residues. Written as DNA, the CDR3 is TGTGCCAGCTCACCCGACAGGAATCAGCCCCAGCATTTT. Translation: CASSPDRNQPQHF.

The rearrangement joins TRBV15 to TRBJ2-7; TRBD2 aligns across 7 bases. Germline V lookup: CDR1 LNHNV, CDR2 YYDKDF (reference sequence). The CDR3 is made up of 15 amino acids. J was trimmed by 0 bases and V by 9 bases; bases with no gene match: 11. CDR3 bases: TGTGCCACTCAGCGGGAAACGGGCTACTCCTACGAGCAGTACTTC. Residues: CATQRETGYSYEQYF. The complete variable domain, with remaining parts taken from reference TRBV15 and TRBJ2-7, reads DAMVIQNPRYQVTQFGKPVTLSCSQTLNHNVMYWYQQKSSQAPKLLFHYYDKDFNNEADTPDNFQSRRPNTSFCFLDIRSPGLGDTAMYLCATQRETGYSYEQYFGPGTRLTVT.

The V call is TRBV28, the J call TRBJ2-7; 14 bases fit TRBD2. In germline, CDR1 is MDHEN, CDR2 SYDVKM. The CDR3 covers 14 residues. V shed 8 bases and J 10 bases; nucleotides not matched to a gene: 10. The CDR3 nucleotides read TGTGCCAGCTCCAGGGGACTAGCGGGAGTCGGACAGTACGTC. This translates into CASSRGLAGVGQYV.

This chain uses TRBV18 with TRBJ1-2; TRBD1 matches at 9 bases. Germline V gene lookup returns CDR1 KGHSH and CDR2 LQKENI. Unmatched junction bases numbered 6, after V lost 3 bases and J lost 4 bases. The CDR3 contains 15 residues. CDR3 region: CASSPGQGHLYGYTF. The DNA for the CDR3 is TGTGCCAGCTCACCGGGACAGGGACACCTCTATGGCTACACCTTC.

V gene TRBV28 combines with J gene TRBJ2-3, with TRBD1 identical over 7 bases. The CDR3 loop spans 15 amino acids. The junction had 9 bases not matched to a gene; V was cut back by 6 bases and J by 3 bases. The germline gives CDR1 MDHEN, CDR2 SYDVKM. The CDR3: CASSPPNRGTDTQYF. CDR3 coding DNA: TGTGCCAGCAGCCCCCCTAACAGGGGTACAGATACGCAGTATTTT.

Here the CDR3 reads CASSFPRDGTDTQYF. The CDR3 region has the DNA TGTGCCAGCAGTTTCCCCAGGGATGGGACAGATACGCAGTATTTT. V usage is TRBV28 and J usage is TRBJ2-3; TRBD1 might be the D (5 bases). Between the trimmed V and J ends, which lost 3 bases and 3 bases, there was a span of 13 bases. The CDR3 is made up of 15 amino acids. Germline values: CDR1 MDHEN, CDR2 SYDVKM.

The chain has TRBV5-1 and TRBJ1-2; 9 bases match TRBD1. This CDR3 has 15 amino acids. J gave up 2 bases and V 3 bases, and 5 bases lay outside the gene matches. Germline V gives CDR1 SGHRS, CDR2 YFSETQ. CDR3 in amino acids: CASSYTGGLNYGYTF. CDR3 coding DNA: TGCGCCAGCAGCTATACAGGGGGCCTCAACTATGGCTACACCTTC.

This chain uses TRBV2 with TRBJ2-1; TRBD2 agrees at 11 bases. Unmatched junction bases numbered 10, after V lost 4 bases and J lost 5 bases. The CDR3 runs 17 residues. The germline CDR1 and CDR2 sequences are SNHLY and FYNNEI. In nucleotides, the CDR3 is TGTGCCAGCAGTGTCCGACTAGCGGGATCCACGCACAATGAGCAGTTCTTC. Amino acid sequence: CASSVRLAGSTHNEQFF.